The present T cell receptor beta chain was sequenced within a study of cytomegalovirus exposure and HLA in healthy donors. CDR3 length equals 18 residues. CDR1 LNHDA and CDR2 SQIVND come from the germline V gene (reference sequence). With V trimmed by 5 bases and J by 0 bases, 13 bases remained unmatched. The primer mix had 60 Vbeta and 13 Jbeta primers. The data were produced by immunoSEQ multiplex PCR, yet TCRdb's version contains in-frame clones alone and is incomplete. The sample lists about 100,000 clones, roughly three quarters occurring once. Input material: PBMCs. The source of this sequence is a man aged 35 to 55 in good health and CMV-seropositive. V usage is TRBV19 and J usage is TRBJ2-7, with 10 bases matching TRBD2. CDR3: CASSPTTDLAGDSYEQYF. The CDR3 DNA reads as TGTGCCAGTAGTCCGACGACCGACCTAGCGGGGGACTCCTACGAGCAGTACTTC.